This entry describes one T cell receptor (beta chain). Its antigen remains undetermined. One base away there is no much larger clone; base qualities are not given. For repertoire sequencing, TCR beta CDR3 regions were amplified from RNA transcripts. HTBI primers and the Qiagen OneStep RT-PCR kit were used in a first-round RT-PCR, which was followed by a second-round multiplex PCR, size selection and purification. Libraries were sequenced on an Illumina HiSeq2000 using paired-end 100 bp reads. As for the authors' bioinformatics: SOAPnuke was used to process the reads, removing any read that contained adapters or uncalled bases, had a mean Phred below 15, or lacked an exact match to the constant primer or identifier. High-quality paired reads were merged with COPE v1.2.5. Unique nucleotide sequences were defined as clonotypes and aligned to IMGT TRB V, D and J references using MiTCR v1.1. Only V-J combinations with frequency above 0.0001 were analysed, covering 99% to 99.2% of repertoires. For each V-J combination, a TCR clonal expansion and chaos score was defined as F50 clonal expansion divided by the chaos observed in the TCRdist matrix. Welch's t-statistics and random forest were used to narrow the features down to approximately 13 V-J combinations, which were then fed into a naive Bayes classifier. The Morisita-Horn index was used to measure how similar the thyroid and blood repertoires were. Through fastp at Q25 and MiXCR, TCRdb rebuilt clones from the public reads, retaining in-frame beta chains. A single entry per CDR3 protein holds the most common genes and DNA from its merged rows. Clone size and V and J calls follow TCRdb, not the original study. The sample table holds 500,000 to 700,000 distinct CDR3 sequences, of which 39% were seen once. About 4.1% of the sample is in the top ten clones.

The data originate from a study of Graves' ophthalmopathy and Graves' hyperthyroidism (dated by TCRdb to 2016 to 2019). With respect to the entire study: A patient counted as having stable hyperthyroidism if there was no progression to ophthalmopathy within 18 months of follow-up. Following sampling, methimazole starting at 30 mg daily was administered to hyperthyroidism patients, and high-dose intravenous methylprednisolone was administered to ophthalmopathy patients. In roughly six hyperthyroidism patients, the T-cell repertoire of thyroid tissue was compared with the T-cell repertoire of blood. An independent validation cohort was composed of 18 hyperthyroidism patients and more than 15 patients who later progressed from hyperthyroidism to ophthalmopathy. The study used TCR beta repertoire signatures to distinguish Graves' ophthalmopathy from Graves' hyperthyroidism and to predict progression to ophthalmopathy. To explore V-J signatures distinguishing ophthalmopathy from hyperthyroidism, a discovery set of about 99 patients (roughly 44 ophthalmopathy, 57 stable hyperthyroidism) was enrolled. In total, 135 blood samples were TCR-sequenced: approximately 40 ophthalmopathy, some 75 hyperthyroidism and about 17 hyperthyroidism-to-ophthalmopathy patients. Broad study findings and their caveats: In validation, the model predicted ophthalmopathy progression with 55% to 71% sensitivity and approximately 75% specificity; some twelve predicted patients were CT-confirmed with GO in a median of about 6.1 months. Sample size was not predetermined statistically, and investigators were not blinded to group allocation. In cross-validation, the 13-signature model distinguished ophthalmopathy from stable hyperthyroidism with 87.88% sensitivity and around 81% specificity, while in the test set the corresponding values were roughly 80% and 75%. Among expanded thyroid clonotypes with frequency above 0.001, most also showed up in blood, which suggests that blood repertoires may reflect the thyroid immune response.

From the germline V gene (reference sequence), CDR1 is DFQATT and CDR2 is SNEGSKA. The CDR3 sequence holds 19 residues, the cysteine and phenylalanine included. Left in the record is the CDR3 DNA by itself, 57 bases read in frame from the first base. The trim is 1 base for V and 0 bases for J, with a gap of 22 bases between the germline ends. The hyperthyroidism patients were 18 to 65 years old and newly diagnosed, with a disease duration of less than 2 months. Anyone with other autoimmune diseases, uncontrolled infections, pregnancy or lactation was excluded from the study. Clinical symptoms, serum thyroxine, TRAb, thyroid ultrasound and orbital computed tomography formed the basis of the diagnosis. Trizol reagent was used to extract the total RNA, and its quality was then checked on an Agilent 2100 Bioanalyzer.

The TCR sequence derives from an adult man with Graves' hyperthyroidism. The sample was peripheral blood or thyroid tissue (not recorded which). This chain is built from TRBV20-1 and TRBJ1-3; the D gene cannot be named for sure. The nucleotides read TGCAGTGCTAGAGCCCAGGTGTGGTCACCCGAGAGCTCTGGAAACACCATATATTTT. Translation gives CSARAQVWSPESSGNTIYF.